This T cell receptor (beta chain) was observed in a study of blood T cell repertoires in COVID-19. In the study overall: From the United States, Italy and Spain came samples of acute and convalescent COVID-19.

This CDR3 is 14 amino acids long. J gave up 4 bases and V 6 bases, and 6 bases lay outside the gene matches. Germline CDR1 reads LNHDA; CDR2 reads SQIVND (reference sequence). The data were produced by immunoSEQ multiplex PCR, yet TCRdb's version contains in-frame clones alone and is incomplete. The data contain some 200,000 clones, about 85% of them singletons. Sample: PBMCs or T cells enriched from blood (not recorded which). This rearrangement joins TRBV19 to TRBJ2-7; 10 bases agree with TRBD2. This receptor was identified in a woman aged 25-40 years who had recovered from COVID-19. CDR3 in DNA: TGTGCCAGTAGGGGAGCGGGGGGGCCTTACGAGCAGTACTTC. Its protein product is CASRGAGGPYEQYF.